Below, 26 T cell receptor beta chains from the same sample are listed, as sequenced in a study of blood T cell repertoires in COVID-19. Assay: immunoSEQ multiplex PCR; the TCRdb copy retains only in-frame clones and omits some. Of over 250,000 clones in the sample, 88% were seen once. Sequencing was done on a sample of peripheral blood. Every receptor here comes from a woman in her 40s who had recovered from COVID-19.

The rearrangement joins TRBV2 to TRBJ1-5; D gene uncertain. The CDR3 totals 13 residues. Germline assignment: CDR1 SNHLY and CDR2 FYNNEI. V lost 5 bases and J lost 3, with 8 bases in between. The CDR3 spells CASSWADNQPQHF. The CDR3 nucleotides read TGTGCCAGCAGTTGGGCAGACAATCAGCCCCAGCATTTT.

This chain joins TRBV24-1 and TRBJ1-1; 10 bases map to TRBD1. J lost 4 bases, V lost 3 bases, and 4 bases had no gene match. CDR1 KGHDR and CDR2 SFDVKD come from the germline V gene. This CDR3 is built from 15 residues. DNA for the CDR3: TGTGCCACCAGTGATCCGCGGACAGGGGGCACTGAAGCTTTCTTT. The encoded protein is CATSDPRTGGTEAFF.

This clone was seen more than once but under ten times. The chain's CDR3 is CASSRDRGNQPQHF. CDR3 coding DNA: TGTGCCAGCAGCCGCGACAGGGGTAATCAGCCCCAGCATTTT. The V call is TRBV6-6, the J call TRBJ1-5; 8 nucleotides align to TRBD1. The CDR3 runs 14 residues. Trimming cost V 6 bases and J 4 bases; bases outside gene matches: 5. CDR1 is MNHNY, CDR2 SVGAGI, per germline (reference sequence).

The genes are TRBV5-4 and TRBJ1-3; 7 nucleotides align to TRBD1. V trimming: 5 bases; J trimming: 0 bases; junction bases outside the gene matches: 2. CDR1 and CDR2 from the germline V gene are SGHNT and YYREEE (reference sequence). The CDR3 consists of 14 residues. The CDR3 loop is CASRHRGSGNTIYF. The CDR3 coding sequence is TGTGCCAGCAGGCACAGGGGCTCTGGAAACACCATATATTTT.

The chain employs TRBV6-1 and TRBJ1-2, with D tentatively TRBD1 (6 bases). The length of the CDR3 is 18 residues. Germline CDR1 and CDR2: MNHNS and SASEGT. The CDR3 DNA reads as TGTCCCCGCAGTGACGCGGGGGGGGCGGGGCCCGGTAACTATGGCTACACCTTC. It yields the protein CPRSDAGGAGPGNYGYTF.

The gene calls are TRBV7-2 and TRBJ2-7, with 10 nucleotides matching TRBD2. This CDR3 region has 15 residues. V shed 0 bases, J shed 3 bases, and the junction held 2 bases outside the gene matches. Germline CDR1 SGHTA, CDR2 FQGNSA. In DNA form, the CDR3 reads TGTGCCAGCAGCTTAGCAGCGGGAGGGGACTACGAGCAGTACTTC. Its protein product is CASSLAAGGDYEQYF.

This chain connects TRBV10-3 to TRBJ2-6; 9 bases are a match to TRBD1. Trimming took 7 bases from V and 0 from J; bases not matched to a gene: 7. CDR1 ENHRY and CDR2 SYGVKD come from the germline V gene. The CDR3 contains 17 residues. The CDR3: CAINGDRDHSGANVLTF. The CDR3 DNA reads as TGTGCCATCAACGGGGACAGGGACCACTCTGGGGCCAACGTCCTGACTTTC.

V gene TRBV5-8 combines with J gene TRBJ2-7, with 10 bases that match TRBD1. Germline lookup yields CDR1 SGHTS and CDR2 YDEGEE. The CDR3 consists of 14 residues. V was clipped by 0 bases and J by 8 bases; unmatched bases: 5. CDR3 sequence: CASSLGTGGVKQYF. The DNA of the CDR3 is TGTGCCAGCAGCTTGGGGACAGGGGGAGTGAAGCAGTACTTC.

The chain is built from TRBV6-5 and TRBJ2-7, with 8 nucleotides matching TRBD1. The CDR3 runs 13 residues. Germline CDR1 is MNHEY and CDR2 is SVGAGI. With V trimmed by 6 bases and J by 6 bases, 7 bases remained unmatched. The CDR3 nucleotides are TGTGCCAGCAGCGCCGGACAGGGAACCGAGCAGTACGTC. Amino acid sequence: CASSAGQGTEQYV.

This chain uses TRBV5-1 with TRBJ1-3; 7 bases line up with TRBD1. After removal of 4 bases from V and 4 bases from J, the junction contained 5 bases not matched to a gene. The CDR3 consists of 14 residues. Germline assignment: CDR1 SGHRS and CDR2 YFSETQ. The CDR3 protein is CASSRGQLGNTIYF. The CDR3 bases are TGCGCCAGCAGCAGGGGACAGCTCGGAAACACCATATATTTT.

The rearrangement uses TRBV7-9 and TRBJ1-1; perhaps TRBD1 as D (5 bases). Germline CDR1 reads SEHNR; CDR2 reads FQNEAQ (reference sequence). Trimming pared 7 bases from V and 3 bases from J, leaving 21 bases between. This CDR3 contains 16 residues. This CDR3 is CASTPRRGRVDTEAFF. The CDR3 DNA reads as TGTGCCAGCACCCCCAGGCGGGGCAGGGTTGACACTGAAGCTTTCTTT.

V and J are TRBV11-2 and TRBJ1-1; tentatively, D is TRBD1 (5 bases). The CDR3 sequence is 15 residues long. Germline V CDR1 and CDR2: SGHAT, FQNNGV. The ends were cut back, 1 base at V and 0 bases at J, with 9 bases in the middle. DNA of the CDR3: TGTGCCAGCAGCTTAGGCAGGGCAATGAACACTGAAGCTTTCTTT. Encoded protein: CASSLGRAMNTEAFF. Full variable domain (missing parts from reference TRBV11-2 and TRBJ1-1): EAGVAQSPRYKIIEKRQSVAFWCNPISGHATLYWYQQILGQGPKLLIQFQNNGVVDDSQLPKDRFSAERLKGVDSTLKIQPAKLEDSAVYLCASSLGRAMNTEAFFGQGTRLTVV.

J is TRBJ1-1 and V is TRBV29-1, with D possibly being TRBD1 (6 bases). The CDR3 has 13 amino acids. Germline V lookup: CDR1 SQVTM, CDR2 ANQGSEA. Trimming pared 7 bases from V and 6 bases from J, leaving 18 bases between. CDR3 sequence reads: CSAPGGQRAEAFF. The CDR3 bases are TGCAGCGCCCCGGGGGGGCAGCGAGCTGAAGCTTTCTTT.

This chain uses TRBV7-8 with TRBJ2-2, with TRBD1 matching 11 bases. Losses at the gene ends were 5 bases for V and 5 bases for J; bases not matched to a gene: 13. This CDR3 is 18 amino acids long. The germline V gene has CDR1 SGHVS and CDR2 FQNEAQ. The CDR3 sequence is CASSAPRDRGRWTGELFF. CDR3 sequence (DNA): TGTGCCAGCAGCGCCCCCCGGGACAGGGGGAGGTGGACCGGGGAGCTGTTTTTT. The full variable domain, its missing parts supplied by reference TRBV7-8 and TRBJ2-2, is GAGVSQSPRYKVAKRGQDVALRCDPISGHVSLFWYQQALGQGPEFLTYFQNEAQLDKSGLPSDRFFAERPEGSVSTLKIQRTQQEDSAVYLCASSAPRDRGRWTGELFFGEGSRLTVL.

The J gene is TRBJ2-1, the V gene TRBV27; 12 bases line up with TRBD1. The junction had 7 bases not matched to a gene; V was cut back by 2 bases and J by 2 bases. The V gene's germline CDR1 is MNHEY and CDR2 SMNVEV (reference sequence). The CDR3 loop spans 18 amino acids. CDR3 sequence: CASSLAGQGASAYNEQFF. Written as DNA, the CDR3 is TGTGCCAGCAGTTTAGCGGGACAGGGGGCTTCGGCCTACAATGAGCAGTTCTTC.

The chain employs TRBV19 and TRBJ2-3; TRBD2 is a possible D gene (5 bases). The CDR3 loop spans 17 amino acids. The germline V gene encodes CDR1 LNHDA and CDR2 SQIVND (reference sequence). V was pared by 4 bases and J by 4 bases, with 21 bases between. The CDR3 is CASSTRAAHRPSDTQYF. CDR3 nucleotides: TGTGCCAGTAGTACCCGAGCGGCCCACCGCCCCTCAGATACGCAGTATTTT.

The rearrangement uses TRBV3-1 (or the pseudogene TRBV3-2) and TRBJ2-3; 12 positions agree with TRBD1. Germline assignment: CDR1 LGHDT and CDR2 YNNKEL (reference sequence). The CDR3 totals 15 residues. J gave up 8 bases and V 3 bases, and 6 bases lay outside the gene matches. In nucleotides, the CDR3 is TGTGCCAGCAGCCACACCGGGACAGGGGGCACTACGCAGTATTTT. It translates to CASSHTGTGGTTQYF.

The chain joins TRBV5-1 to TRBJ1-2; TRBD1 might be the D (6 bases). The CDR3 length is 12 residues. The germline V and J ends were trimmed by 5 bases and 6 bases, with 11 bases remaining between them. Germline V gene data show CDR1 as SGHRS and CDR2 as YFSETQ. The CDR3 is CASRGGGHGYTF. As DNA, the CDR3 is TGCGCCAGCAGAGGTGGGGGCCATGGCTACACCTTC.

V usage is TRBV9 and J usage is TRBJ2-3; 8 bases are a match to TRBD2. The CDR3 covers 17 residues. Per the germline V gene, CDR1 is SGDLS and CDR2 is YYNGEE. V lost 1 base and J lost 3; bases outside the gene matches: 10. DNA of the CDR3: TGTGCCAGCAGCGTAACCTCAGGTACTAGCGGAACAGATACGCAGTATTTT. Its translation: CASSVTSGTSGTDTQYF. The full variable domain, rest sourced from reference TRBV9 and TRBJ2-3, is DSGVTQTPKHLITATGQRVTLRCSPRSGDLSVYWYQQSLDQGLQFLIQYYNGEERAKGNILERFSAQQFPDLHSELNLSSLELGDSALYFCASSVTSGTSGTDTQYFGPGTRLTVL.

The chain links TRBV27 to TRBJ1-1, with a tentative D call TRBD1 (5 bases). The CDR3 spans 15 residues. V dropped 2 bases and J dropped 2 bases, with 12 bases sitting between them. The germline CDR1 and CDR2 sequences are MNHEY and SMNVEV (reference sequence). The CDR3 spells CASSLGGDGNTEAFF. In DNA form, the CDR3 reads TGTGCCAGCAGTTTAGGAGGGGACGGCAACACTGAAGCTTTCTTT.

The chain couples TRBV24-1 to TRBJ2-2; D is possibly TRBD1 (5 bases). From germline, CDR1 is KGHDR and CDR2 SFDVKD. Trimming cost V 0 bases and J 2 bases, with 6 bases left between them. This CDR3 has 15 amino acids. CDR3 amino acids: CATSDLRGNTGELFF. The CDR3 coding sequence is TGTGCCACCAGTGATTTGAGGGGTAACACCGGGGAGCTGTTTTTT.

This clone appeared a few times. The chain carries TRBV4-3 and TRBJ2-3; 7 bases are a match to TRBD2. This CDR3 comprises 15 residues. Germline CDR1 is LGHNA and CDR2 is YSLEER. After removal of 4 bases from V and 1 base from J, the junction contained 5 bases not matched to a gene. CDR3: CASSPTGRGTDTQYF. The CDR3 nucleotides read TGCGCCAGCAGCCCGACTGGGAGGGGCACAGATACGCAGTATTTT.

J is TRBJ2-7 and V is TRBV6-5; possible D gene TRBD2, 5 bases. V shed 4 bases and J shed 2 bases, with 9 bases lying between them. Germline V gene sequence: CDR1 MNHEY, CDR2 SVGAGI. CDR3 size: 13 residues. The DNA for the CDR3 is TGTGCCAGCAGTTTCCAGAGGGCCTACGAGCAGTACTTC. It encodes CASSFQRAYEQYF.

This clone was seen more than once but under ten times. The CDR3 reads CASSPLGLAGVGYEQYF. In DNA form, the CDR3 reads TGTGCCAGCAGCCCCCTGGGGCTAGCGGGAGTGGGCTACGAGCAGTACTTC. The chain combines TRBV7-9 with TRBJ2-7, with TRBD2 matching 10 bases. CDR1 SEHNR and CDR2 FQNEAQ come from the germline V gene (reference sequence). Trimming cost V 5 bases and J 3 bases; bases outside gene matches: 13. The CDR3 contains 17 residues.

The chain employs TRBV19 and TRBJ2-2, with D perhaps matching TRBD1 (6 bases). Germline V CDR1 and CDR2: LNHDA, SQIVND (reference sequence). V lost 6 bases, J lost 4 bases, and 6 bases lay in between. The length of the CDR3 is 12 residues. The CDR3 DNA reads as TGTGCCAGTAGACAGGGCACCGGGGAGCTGTTTTTT. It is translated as CASRQGTGELFF.

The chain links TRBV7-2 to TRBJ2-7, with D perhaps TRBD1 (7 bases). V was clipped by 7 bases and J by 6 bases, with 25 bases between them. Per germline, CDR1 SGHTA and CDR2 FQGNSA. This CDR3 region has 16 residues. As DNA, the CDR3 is TGTGCCAGCACCTCCCGAGGGGGCCGGGGGCGATGCGAGCAGTACGTC. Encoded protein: CASTSRGGRGRCEQYV.